This record looks at one T cell receptor (beta chain) sequence and its context. The antigen remains undetermined. The data are from a study of T cell therapy after organ transplantation. Overall study context: Therapy products were autologous CMV-specific T cells, peptide-expanded for roughly 2 weeks. Regarding the study as a whole: Reconstitution after therapy seemingly combined transferred and product-undetected endogenous clonotypes.

The CDR3 contains 15 residues. Generated by immunoSEQ multiplex PCR, the TCRdb table keeps only in-frame clones and is missing some. The sample lists 44,000 or so clones, 94% occurring once. Sample: CD8+ T cells from blood, taken before autologous CMV-specific T cell therapy. The chain has TRBV21-1 and TRBJ2-2; whether TRBD1, the table's D call, matches the DNA was not checked. TRBV21-1 is a pseudogene. This receptor was obtained from a human patient who had received a solid organ transplant and had CMV disease. The CDR3 DNA reads as TGTGCCAGTGGGGGAGGGGACAGGGTCGGCGGGGAGCTGTTTTTT. Its protein is CASGGGDRVGGELFF.